The rows below give T cell receptor beta chains drawn from one sample of a study of OX40 agonist ivuxolimab in advanced cancers. Generated by immunoSEQ multiplex PCR, the TCRdb table keeps only in-frame clones and is missing some. Of fewer than 50,000 clones detected, around nine tenths appear once; the ten largest clones hold approximately 35%. The sample here was CD4+ or CD8+ T cells sorted from blood, taken in a trial of the OX40 agonist ivuxolimab. The receptors stem from an adult with an advanced solid tumor such as melanoma, head and neck, liver or kidney cancer. CDR3s include the opening cysteine and the closing phenylalanine or tryptophan. The order of the fields is D gene, J gene, clone size, V gene, CDR3 DNA, CDR3 protein. The D gene is left open where the match is weak. Size is stated for part of the rows, as once, few or many counts, or as a class when the clone is expanded.

d_gene: TRBD2
j_gene: TRBJ2-7
abundance: -
v_gene: TRBV14
CDR3nt: TGTGCCAGCAGCTATAACGGAGACGGACTAGCAAGGTCCTACGAGCAGTACTTC
CDR3aa: CASSYNGDGLARSYEQYF

d_gene: -
j_gene: TRBJ1-1
abundance: -
v_gene: TRBV29-1
CDR3nt: TGCAGCGCGAGCAGGGGTAGGGCTGAAGCTTTCTTT
CDR3aa: CSASRGRAEAFF

d_gene: -
j_gene: TRBJ2-7
abundance: few
v_gene: TRBV6-6
CDR3nt: TGTGCCAGCAGTTTCGGTACTCGTTACGAGCAGTACTTC
CDR3aa: CASSFGTRYEQYF

d_gene: TRBD1
j_gene: TRBJ2-1
abundance: once
v_gene: TRBV7-3
CDR3nt: TGTGCCAGCAGCCTCACAGGGGGCCTAGGGGATGAGCAGTTCTTC
CDR3aa: CASSLTGGLGDEQFF

d_gene: TRBD2
j_gene: TRBJ2-3
abundance: -
v_gene: TRBV6-1
CDR3nt: TGTGCCAGCAGTGAAGTGGCTAGCGGATACACAGATACGCAGTATTTT
CDR3aa: CASSEVASGYTDTQYF

d_gene: -
j_gene: TRBJ2-5
abundance: once
v_gene: TRBV7-6
CDR3nt: TGTGCCAGCAGCTCAGCGGTCTTACAAGAGACCCAGTACTTC
CDR3aa: CASSSAVLQETQYF

d_gene: -
j_gene: TRBJ2-7
abundance: -
v_gene: TRBV30
CDR3nt: TGTGCCTGGAGCGGAGCCGGCGATGGGTACGAGCAGTACTTC
CDR3aa: CAWSGAGDGYEQYF

d_gene: -
j_gene: TRBJ2-7
abundance: -
v_gene: TRBV25-1
CDR3nt: TGTGCCAGCACCTTCCTCGGGACCGTATCTTATAGCTCCTACGAGCAGTACTTC
CDR3aa: CASTFLGTVSYSSYEQYF

d_gene: -
j_gene: TRBJ2-7
abundance: -
v_gene: TRBV19
CDR3nt: TGTGCCAGCGGGACACACTACGAGCAGTACTTC
CDR3aa: CASGTHYEQYF

d_gene: -
j_gene: TRBJ1-5
abundance: -
v_gene: TRBV5-1
CDR3nt: TGCGCCAGCAGCTTTAAGGGGGGAGGTCAGCCCCAGCATTTT
CDR3aa: CASSFKGGGQPQHF

d_gene: -
j_gene: TRBJ1-1
abundance: once
v_gene: TRBV6-6
CDR3nt: TGTGCCAGCAGTTATACAGCGCGCACTGAAGCTTTCTTT
CDR3aa: CASSYTARTEAFF

d_gene: -
j_gene: TRBJ2-1
abundance: -
v_gene: TRBV6-5
CDR3nt: TGTGCCAGCAGTTACGTTGTCGGCAATGAGCAGTTCTTC
CDR3aa: CASSYVVGNEQFF

d_gene: TRBD1
j_gene: TRBJ1-2
abundance: -
v_gene: TRBV28
CDR3nt: TGTGCCACGGTCGAGACCGGGACAGGGAACTATGGCTACACCTTC
CDR3aa: CATVETGTGNYGYTF

d_gene: TRBD1
j_gene: TRBJ1-1
abundance: -
v_gene: TRBV29-1
CDR3nt: TGCAGCGTCGCCACAGGGGTGAACACTGAAGCTTTCTTT
CDR3aa: CSVATGVNTEAFF

d_gene: TRBD2
j_gene: TRBJ2-1
abundance: -
v_gene: TRBV2
CDR3nt: TGTGCCAGCAGTGGACCCCGGGCACTAGCGGGTATTAATGAGCAGTTCTTC
CDR3aa: CASSGPRALAGINEQFF

d_gene: -
j_gene: TRBJ1-5
abundance: -
v_gene: TRBV15
CDR3nt: TGTGCCACCAGCAGCGTATCCGGATGGAAAGATCAGCCCCAGCATTTT
CDR3aa: CATSSVSGWKDQPQHF

d_gene: -
j_gene: TRBJ2-4
abundance: -
v_gene: TRBV7-2
CDR3nt: TGTGCCAGCAGCAGGGACGGGCTACCCAAAAACATTCAGTACTTC
CDR3aa: CASSRDGLPKNIQYF

d_gene: -
j_gene: TRBJ2-3
abundance: -
v_gene: TRBV19
CDR3nt: TGTGCCAGTCGCCCGCCCGCGGGGGCCCATACGCAGTATTTT
CDR3aa: CASRPPAGAHTQYF

d_gene: -
j_gene: TRBJ2-7
abundance: once
v_gene: TRBV5-1
CDR3nt: TGCGCCAGCAGGACGGCCTGGGACACCTACGAGCAGTACTTC
CDR3aa: CASRTAWDTYEQYF

d_gene: -
j_gene: TRBJ2-7
abundance: few
v_gene: TRBV14
CDR3nt: TGTGCCAGCAGCCAAGCGCCCTTCGCGAAATCCTACGAGCAGTACTTC
CDR3aa: CASSQAPFAKSYEQYF

d_gene: -
j_gene: TRBJ2-5
abundance: -
v_gene: TRBV7-2
CDR3nt: TGTGCCAGCAGCCTTAGGGTGGCGGGACGGGAGACCCAGTACTTC
CDR3aa: CASSLRVAGRETQYF

d_gene: TRBD2
j_gene: TRBJ2-1
abundance: -
v_gene: TRBV6-1
CDR3nt: TGTGCCAGCAGTGAAGGCGGGAGTTACTACAATGAGCAGTTCTTC
CDR3aa: CASSEGGSYYNEQFF

d_gene: TRBD1
j_gene: TRBJ1-1
abundance: -
v_gene: TRBV5-1
CDR3nt: TGCGCCAGCAGCTGGTCACAGGGGGCCGGCACTGAAGCTTTCTTT
CDR3aa: CASSWSQGAGTEAFF

d_gene: -
j_gene: TRBJ1-4
abundance: -
v_gene: TRBV6-5
CDR3nt: TGTGCCAGCAGTGGACGGACCATTAATGAAAAACTGTTTTTT
CDR3aa: CASSGRTINEKLFF

d_gene: -
j_gene: TRBJ1-4
abundance: -
v_gene: TRBV10-3
CDR3nt: TGTGCCATCAGTGAGTCGTGGGGGACACCCGTGTGTGGAAAACTGTTTTTT
CDR3aa: CAISESWGTPVCGKLFF

d_gene: -
j_gene: TRBJ2-2
abundance: -
v_gene: TRBV11-2
CDR3nt: TGTGCCAGCAGCCCGGACCTGAGAGGGGAGCTGTTTTTT
CDR3aa: CASSPDLRGELFF

d_gene: -
j_gene: TRBJ1-2
abundance: -
v_gene: TRBV7-6
CDR3nt: TGTGCCAGCAGCGAAAGATATGGCTACACCTTC
CDR3aa: CASSERYGYTF

d_gene: -
j_gene: TRBJ1-2
abundance: -
v_gene: TRBV2
CDR3nt: TGTGCCAGCAGTGAAAGGGGTGGCTACACCTTC
CDR3aa: CASSERGGYTF

d_gene: -
j_gene: TRBJ2-1
abundance: -
v_gene: TRBV11-2
CDR3nt: TGTGCCAGCAGCTTAGTAGGGGGGGCCAATGAGCAGTTCTTC
CDR3aa: CASSLVGGANEQFF

d_gene: -
j_gene: TRBJ2-7
abundance: -
v_gene: TRBV28
CDR3nt: TGTGCCAGCAGTTTAGGACTTGTCTCCTACGAGCAGTACTTC
CDR3aa: CASSLGLVSYEQYF

d_gene: TRBD1
j_gene: TRBJ2-1
abundance: once
v_gene: TRBV7-2
CDR3nt: TGTGCCAGCAGCATCACAGGGGGCAGGTACAATGAGCAGTTCTTC
CDR3aa: CASSITGGRYNEQFF

d_gene: -
j_gene: TRBJ2-2
abundance: -
v_gene: TRBV18
CDR3nt: TGTGCCAGCTCACTGAAGACTAGCCGACAGGTTTGGGAGCTGTTTTTT
CDR3aa: CASSLKTSRQVWELFF

d_gene: -
j_gene: TRBJ1-6
abundance: -
v_gene: TRBV19
CDR3nt: TGTGCCAGTAGTATGGAGGGTAGGAATTCACCCCTCCACTTT
CDR3aa: CASSMEGRNSPLHF

d_gene: -
j_gene: TRBJ2-7
abundance: -
v_gene: TRBV27
CDR3nt: TGTGCCAGCAGTAACCGAGAGGGTTTCGTCGAGCAGTACTTC
CDR3aa: CASSNREGFVEQYF

d_gene: -
j_gene: TRBJ2-2
abundance: -
v_gene: TRBV28
CDR3nt: TGTGCCAGCAGTTGGTTCTCTGGGGAGCTGTTTTTT
CDR3aa: CASSWFSGELFF

d_gene: -
j_gene: TRBJ2-2
abundance: -
v_gene: TRBV6-1
CDR3nt: TGTGCCAGCAGTGAGCTCGGGGAGCTGTTTTTT
CDR3aa: CASSELGELFF

d_gene: TRBD1
j_gene: TRBJ2-7
abundance: -
v_gene: TRBV4-3
CDR3nt: TGCGCCAGCAGCCAAGTCCCCGGACAGGGGGCGGGGGAGCAGTACTTC
CDR3aa: CASSQVPGQGAGEQYF

d_gene: -
j_gene: TRBJ1-1
abundance: -
v_gene: TRBV7-8
CDR3nt: TGTGCCAGCAGCTTTGTTATCGGGGGTGAGATGGCTGAAGCTTTCTTT
CDR3aa: CASSFVIGGEMAEAFF

d_gene: TRBD2
j_gene: TRBJ2-3
abundance: -
v_gene: TRBV7-2
CDR3nt: TGTGCCAGCAGCTTAGGCGGGAGGCCAGATACGCAGTATTTT
CDR3aa: CASSLGGRPDTQYF

d_gene: -
j_gene: TRBJ2-6
abundance: -
v_gene: TRBV19
CDR3nt: TGTGCCAGTAGACAGGGAGTTGGGGCCAACGTCCTGACTTTC
CDR3aa: CASRQGVGANVLTF

d_gene: -
j_gene: TRBJ1-3
abundance: -
v_gene: TRBV28
CDR3nt: TGTGCCAGCAGCCTCGGACTGAATCGGGTATATTTT
CDR3aa: CASSLGLNRVYF

d_gene: TRBD1
j_gene: TRBJ2-3
abundance: once
v_gene: TRBV4-3
CDR3nt: TGCGCCAGCAGAGGGACAGGGCAGTATTTT
CDR3aa: CASRGTGQYF

d_gene: TRBD2
j_gene: TRBJ2-7
abundance: -
v_gene: TRBV7-8
CDR3nt: TGTGCCAGCAGCTTAGTCCTTCGGGCGGGAGGGAGCTCCTACGAGCAGTACTTC
CDR3aa: CASSLVLRAGGSSYEQYF

d_gene: -
j_gene: TRBJ1-1
abundance: -
v_gene: TRBV28
CDR3nt: TGTGCCAGCAGTTCCCCTGGGAGTTTCGAAGCTTTCTTT
CDR3aa: CASSSPGSFEAFF

d_gene: TRBD1
j_gene: TRBJ1-2
abundance: few
v_gene: TRBV6-6
CDR3nt: TGTGCCAGCAGATCTGGACAGGGGGGTGACTATGGCTACACCTTC
CDR3aa: CASRSGQGGDYGYTF

d_gene: -
j_gene: TRBJ2-5
abundance: -
v_gene: TRBV7-8
CDR3nt: TGTGCCAGCAGCCGATCCCAAGAGACCCAGTACTTC
CDR3aa: CASSRSQETQYF

d_gene: -
j_gene: TRBJ2-5
abundance: -
v_gene: TRBV6-5
CDR3nt: TGTGCCAGCAAACAGGGTTTGGGTGTCCGGGAGACCCAGTACTTC
CDR3aa: CASKQGLGVRETQYF

d_gene: TRBD1
j_gene: TRBJ2-5
abundance: -
v_gene: TRBV19
CDR3nt: TGTGCCAGTAGCAGAGGGTCCCGGGACAGGGGGGAGACCCAGTACTTC
CDR3aa: CASSRGSRDRGETQYF

d_gene: -
j_gene: TRBJ1-2
abundance: -
v_gene: TRBV28
CDR3nt: TGTGCCAGCTGTCCCGGGGGAATCTATGGCTACACCTTC
CDR3aa: CASCPGGIYGYTF

d_gene: -
j_gene: TRBJ2-2
abundance: -
v_gene: TRBV5-6
CDR3nt: TGTGCCAGCAGCTTGGACAGGGCGCGCACCGGGGAGCTGTTTTTT
CDR3aa: CASSLDRARTGELFF

d_gene: -
j_gene: TRBJ1-2
abundance: -
v_gene: TRBV28
CDR3nt: TGTGCCAGCAGTTTCGCTCCCAGAGCCAACTATGGCTACACCTTC
CDR3aa: CASSFAPRANYGYTF

d_gene: -
j_gene: TRBJ2-3
abundance: once
v_gene: TRBV2
CDR3nt: TGTGCCAGCAGTTCTTACTCTAGCACAGATACGCAGTATTTT
CDR3aa: CASSSYSSTDTQYF

d_gene: -
j_gene: TRBJ1-6
abundance: -
v_gene: TRBV11-2
CDR3nt: TGTGCCAGCAGTTTACAGGGAAGGGGAAATTCACCCCTCCACTTT
CDR3aa: CASSLQGRGNSPLHF

d_gene: -
j_gene: TRBJ2-3
abundance: -
v_gene: TRBV7-9
CDR3nt: TGTGCCAGCAACCCTACCGGGACGTACACAGATACGCAGTATTTT
CDR3aa: CASNPTGTYTDTQYF

d_gene: -
j_gene: TRBJ2-5
abundance: once
v_gene: TRBV2
CDR3nt: TGTGCCAGCAGTCGACCCCCCGAGACCCAGTACTTC
CDR3aa: CASSRPPETQYF